Below, 20 T cell receptor beta chains from the same sample are listed, as sequenced in a study of cytomegalovirus exposure and HLA in healthy donors. 60 Vbeta and 13 Jbeta primers were used in PCR. Here immunoSEQ multiplex PCR was the method, and the copy in TCRdb shows in-frame clones only, minus some. The table records 140,000 or so clones, roughly 10% of them present only once. Sequencing was carried out using PBMCs. These receptors were taken from a male donor in good health and CMV-seronegative.

This clone was seen more than once but under ten times. The chain is built from TRBV7-8 and TRBJ2-5; 9 nucleotides agree with TRBD2. Germline V gene sequence: CDR1 SGHVS, CDR2 FQNEAQ. Trimming at V came to 4 bases and at J to 2 bases, leaving 11 bases not matched to a gene. The CDR3 extends over 17 amino acids. CDR3: CASSSGEREVIQETQYF. In DNA, the CDR3 is TGTGCCAGCAGCTCTGGGGAGCGGGAGGTAATTCAAGAGACCCAGTACTTC. The complete variable domain, with remaining parts taken from reference TRBV7-8 and TRBJ2-5, reads GAGVSQSPRYKVAKRGQDVALRCDPISGHVSLFWYQQALGQGPEFLTYFQNEAQLDKSGLPSDRFFAERPEGSVSTLKIQRTQQEDSAVYLCASSSGEREVIQETQYFGPGTRLLVL.

This clone was recorded a few times. This sequence joins TRBV6-6 and TRBJ1-1, with a tentative D call TRBD1 (5 bases). V was pared by 2 bases and J by 1 base, with 11 bases between. The CDR3 is made up of 15 amino acids. Germline V gene data show CDR1 as MNHNY and CDR2 as SVGAGI (reference sequence). The CDR3 coding sequence is TGTGCCAGCAGTTACGATCAGGGATCGAACACTGAAGCTTTCTTT. As protein: CASSYDQGSNTEAFF.

This clone has a handful of counts. The V and J genes are TRBV11-2 and TRBJ2-1, with a possible D match to TRBD2 (6 bases). With 5 bases removed from V and 0 bases from J, the gap between germline ends came to 11 bases. Germline CDR1 reads SGHAT; CDR2 reads FQNNGV. CDR3 length: 15 residues. The DNA for the CDR3 is TGTGCCAGCAGCCCCGGGAGTCGCTCCTACAATGAGCAGTTCTTC. Translation gives CASSPGSRSYNEQFF.

This chain joins TRBV6-6 and TRBJ1-1; 12 bases are shared with TRBD1. After removal of 8 bases from V and 7 bases from J, the junction contained 11 bases not matched to a gene. Germline CDR1 is MNHNY and CDR2 is SVGAGI (reference sequence). The CDR3 consists of 15 residues. The DNA for the CDR3 is TGTGCCAGCGGGGGCGGGGACAGGGGGCGCCGTGAAGCTTTCTTT. As protein: CASGGGDRGRREAFF.

This clone was seen only a few times. The chain carries TRBV6-1 and TRBJ1-2, with 7 positions matching TRBD1. Trimming cost V 5 bases and J 6 bases; bases outside gene matches: 9. CDR1 MNHNS and CDR2 SASEGT come from the germline V gene. The CDR3 extends over 14 amino acids. This CDR3 reads CASSITGVENGYTF. CDR3 bases: TGTGCCAGCAGTATCACAGGGGTGGAAAATGGCTACACCTTC.

This clone was counted between two and nine times. The gene calls are TRBV19 and TRBJ1-1; D uncertain. The CDR3 is 12 residues long. V gave up 5 bases and J gave up 11 bases, with 15 bases separating them. The germline V gene has CDR1 LNHDA and CDR2 SQIVND (reference sequence). The CDR3 region is CASSQISTGAFF. In DNA form, the CDR3 reads TGTGCCAGTAGTCAGATCTCAACGGGGGCTTTCTTT.

This sequence joins TRBV28 and TRBJ2-5, with 11 bases identical to TRBD2. Germline CDR1 and CDR2: MDHEN and SYDVKM. Trimming cost V 6 bases and J 3 bases; bases outside gene matches: 6. CDR3 length: 15 residues. CDR3 sequence (DNA): TGTGCCAGCAGCATAGCGGGGGGGCTCAAAGAGACCCAGTACTTC. This encodes CASSIAGGLKETQYF.

This chain joins TRBV4-1 and TRBJ1-6; D gene unclear. Germline V gene lookup returns CDR1 MGHRA and CDR2 YSYEKL. The CDR3 consists of 14 residues. The V and J ends lost 4 bases and 7 bases respectively, with 11 bases between them. CDR3 in amino acids: CASSREGGNSPLHF. The CDR3 nucleotides are TGCGCCAGCAGCCGCGAGGGTGGAAATTCACCCCTCCACTTT.

There are a few counts of this clone. The genes are TRBV5-1 and TRBJ2-7, with D possibly being TRBD1 (6 bases). CDR1 is SGHRS, CDR2 YFSETQ, per germline. V shed 0 bases and J shed 3 bases, with 13 bases lying between them. The CDR3 consists of 15 residues. CDR3 nucleotides: TGCGCCAGCAGCTTGGCCCTCGGACAGTTCTACGAGCAGTACTTC. It yields the protein CASSLALGQFYEQYF.

This clone came up a few times. The V call is TRBV9, the J call TRBJ1-6; 7 positions agree with TRBD1. The ends lost 2 bases at V and 5 bases at J; junction bases unmatched: 1. Germline assignment: CDR1 SGDLS and CDR2 YYNGEE. The CDR3 extends over 14 amino acids. The CDR3 DNA reads TGTGCCAGCAGCGTGGGACAGCATAATTCACCCCTCCACTTT. Translating it yields CASSVGQHNSPLHF.

This clone was counted between two and nine times. Mismatch with germline at one junction end may stem from a read error. The V gene is TRBV14, the J gene TRBJ2-1, with 8 bases fitting TRBD1. The length of the CDR3 is 16 residues. Germline CDR1 is SGHDN and CDR2 is FVKESK. CDR3 sequence (DNA): TGTGCCAGCAACCAAAAAGGACAGGGCTCCTACAATGAGCAGTTCTTC. Encoded protein: CASNQKGQGSYNEQFF.

This clone was seen a few times. The V and J genes are TRBV4-2 and TRBJ1-5; possible D gene TRBD1, 6 bases. CDR1 and CDR2 from the germline V gene are LGHNA and YNFKEQ. Trimming removed 0 bases at V and 1 base at J, with 19 bases between. CDR3 size: 19 residues. DNA of the CDR3: TGTGCCAGCAGCCAAGAAAGGGGGAGGGGAGGAGGGAGCAATCAGCCCCAGCATTTT. This encodes CASSQERGRGGGSNQPQHF.

This chain joins TRBV27 and TRBJ2-7; a weak D match, TRBD1 (6 bases). This CDR3 spans 14 amino acids. Per germline, CDR1 MNHEY and CDR2 SMNVEV (reference sequence). The V end lost 4 bases, the J end lost 2 bases, and 12 bases lay between the germline ends. The CDR3 sequence is CASSWGHSAYEQYF. CDR3 DNA sequence: TGTGCCAGCAGTTGGGGACATTCGGCCTACGAGCAGTACTTC.

In its sample, this clone was seen a few times. This chain joins TRBV30 and TRBJ1-1, with D possibly TRBD1 on 5 matching bases. Trimming left V 0 bases short and J 4 bases short, with 12 bases between. Germline V gene lookup returns CDR1 GTSNPN and CDR2 SVGIG (reference sequence). The CDR3 contains 14 residues. The CDR3 DNA reads TGTGCCTGGAGTGTCGGCAGGGAGGGCACTGAAGCTTTCTTT. It specifies CAWSVGREGTEAFF.

This clone showed up just a few times. This chain joins TRBV7-3 and TRBJ2-3; D is ambiguous. V gave up 1 base and J gave up 0 bases, with 14 bases separating them. CDR1 SGHTA and CDR2 FQGTGA come from the germline V gene. The CDR3 extends over 17 amino acids. The CDR3 DNA reads TGTGCCAGCAGCTTAATCCCTCGCCTGGCTAGCACAGATACGCAGTATTTT. As protein: CASSLIPRLASTDTQYF. The full variable domain, in which reference TRBV7-3 and TRBJ2-3 provide the parts outside the CDR3, is GAGVSQTPSNKVTEKGKYVELRCDPISGHTALYWYRQSLGQGPEFLIYFQGTGAADDSGLPNDRFFAVRPEGSVSTLKIQRTERGDSAVYLCASSLIPRLASTDTQYFGPGTRLTVL.

J is TRBJ1-2 and V is TRBV4-2; TRBD1 matches at 7 bases. Germline V gives CDR1 LGHNA, CDR2 YNFKEQ. V gave up 6 bases and J gave up 8 bases; unmatched junction bases: 21. This CDR3 region has 17 residues. The CDR3 loop reads CASRPSGTVSSTPGYTF. The CDR3 bases are TGTGCCAGCAGACCTTCCGGGACAGTTTCCTCCACCCCGGGCTACACCTTC.

In its sample, this clone was seen a few times. CDR3 region: CASSLVGLAGGHYEQYF. In nucleotides, the CDR3 is TGTGCCAGCAGCTTGGTGGGACTAGCGGGGGGGCACTACGAGCAGTACTTC. The chain joins TRBV5-6 to TRBJ2-7; 16 bases are shared with TRBD2. The CDR3 spans 17 residues. CDR1 and CDR2 (germline): SGHDT, YYEEEE. Trimming took 0 bases from V and 3 from J; bases not matched to a gene: 3.

This clone was recorded a few times. V gene TRBV7-2 combines with J gene TRBJ1-2, with TRBD1 identical over 11 bases. Losses at the gene ends were 1 base for V and 14 bases for J; bases not matched to a gene: 9. Germline CDR1 and CDR2: SGHTA and FQGNSA. The CDR3 totals 14 residues. CDR3 DNA: TGTGCCAGCAGCTTAGAAGGGACAGGGGGAGTGGAAACCTTC. Protein sequence: CASSLEGTGGVETF.

In its sample, this clone was seen a few times. This chain connects TRBV27 to TRBJ1-1; TRBD1 matches at 7 bases. The CDR3 loop spans 14 amino acids. Trimming removed 5 bases from V and 1 base from J; junction bases left unmatched: 4. Looked up from germline, CDR1 is MNHEY and CDR2 is SMNVEV (reference sequence). The CDR3 spells CASSHQGGNTEAFF. In DNA form, the CDR3 reads TGTGCCAGCAGTCATCAGGGGGGGAACACTGAAGCTTTCTTT.

CDR3 coding DNA: TGCGCCAGCAGCTTCAGGCGGGGTTCCTACGAGCAGTACTTC. Its protein product is CASSFRRGSYEQYF. V gene TRBV23-1 combines with J gene TRBJ2-7, with D perhaps matching TRBD2 (6 bases). TRBV23-1 is labeled an ORF, and its function is uncertain. The CDR3 loop spans 14 amino acids. Trimming shortened V by 6 bases and J by 1 base, and 13 bases separated the two germline ends.